These T cell receptor beta chains were read from a single sample in a study of OX40 agonist ivuxolimab in advanced cancers. The protocol was immunoSEQ multiplex PCR, while the TCRdb copy is restricted to in-frame clones and leaves out a portion. The profile covers roughly 140,000 clones, with under 95% appearing a single time and just over 0.3% taken by the ten largest. Specimen: CD4+ or CD8+ T cells sorted from blood, collected in a trial of the OX40 agonist ivuxolimab. These receptors were taken from an adult with an advanced solid tumor such as melanoma, head and neck, liver or kidney cancer. The CDR3 runs from the conserved cysteine through the conserved F or W. The order of the fields is CDR3 protein, V gene, D gene. A D gene is named only where the DNA matches it firmly.

CDR3aa: CASSYSRTGGYTF
v_gene: TRBV6-5
d_gene: -

CDR3aa: CANTGGGGSQPQHF
v_gene: TRBV7-9
d_gene: -

CDR3aa: CASSIGDLAGELFF
v_gene: TRBV19
d_gene: -

CDR3aa: CASSLAGERGLYNEQFF
v_gene: TRBV7-9
d_gene: TRBD2

CDR3aa: CASSSTGGAGEKLFF
v_gene: TRBV7-3
d_gene: TRBD1

CDR3aa: CASSQEAGRGTYEQYF
v_gene: TRBV4-3
d_gene: -

CDR3aa: CASSFRTGANSGNTIYF
v_gene: TRBV7-2
d_gene: TRBD1

CDR3aa: CASSILPRTNYGYTF
v_gene: TRBV19
d_gene: -

CDR3aa: CSAIDTYEQYF
v_gene: TRBV20-1
d_gene: -

CDR3aa: CASSLSRNTDTQYF
v_gene: TRBV7-3
d_gene: -

CDR3aa: CASSTGTSGYNEQFF
v_gene: TRBV27
d_gene: TRBD2

CDR3aa: CASSQYSPGTGAHYGYTF
v_gene: TRBV4-3
d_gene: TRBD1

CDR3aa: CASSDRVGTEAFF
v_gene: TRBV10-1
d_gene: -

CDR3aa: CASSSRGGSGVTEQFF
v_gene: TRBV7-7
d_gene: TRBD2

CDR3aa: CASSQQGAQYF
v_gene: TRBV4-3
d_gene: TRBD1

CDR3aa: CGLAGGGEETQYF
v_gene: TRBV29-1
d_gene: TRBD2

CDR3aa: CASSSGTGVGELFF
v_gene: TRBV5-1
d_gene: TRBD1

CDR3aa: CASSPRQGDEAFF
v_gene: TRBV18
d_gene: TRBD1

CDR3aa: CASSLMRQGASNEKLFF
v_gene: TRBV7-2
d_gene: TRBD1

CDR3aa: CASSESQGSTDTQYF
v_gene: TRBV10-1
d_gene: -

CDR3aa: CASSSHRGPFYGYTF
v_gene: TRBV2
d_gene: TRBD1

CDR3aa: CATGTIAGTSSYNEQFF
v_gene: TRBV15
d_gene: TRBD2

CDR3aa: CAWSGWVHEQYF
v_gene: TRBV30
d_gene: -

CDR3aa: CASSLARANEKLFF
v_gene: TRBV7-9
d_gene: -